Sequencing of this TCR beta chain was carried out in a study of OX40 agonist ivuxolimab in advanced cancers. Whole-study context: A male proportion of approximately 83% was recorded, with mean age around 60 years and range 23 to 79. Points from the study as a whole: Among the nonresponders, some also had low normalized T-cell clonal expansion.

The junction had 6 bases not matched to a gene; V was cut back by 0 bases and J by 6 bases. Germline assignment: CDR1 LGHNA and CDR2 YSLEER. The CDR3 has 15 amino acids. The repertoire was sequenced with immunoSEQ multiplex PCR; TCRdb's copy has only in-frame clones and lacks some. In the table there are nearly 20,000 clones, roughly 90% of which are singletons. As concerns this clone: Its specificity is unknown.

V usage is TRBV4-3 and J usage is TRBJ2-7, with 9 bases identical to TRBD2. Sequencing was performed on CD4+ or CD8+ T cells sorted from blood, taken in a trial of the OX40 agonist ivuxolimab. The TCR sequence derives from an adult with an advanced solid tumor such as melanoma, head and neck, liver or kidney cancer. Here the CDR3 DNA reads TGCGCCAGCAGCCAAGACAGGGCGGGGGGGCTCGAGCAGTACTTC. This translates into CASSQDRAGGLEQYF.